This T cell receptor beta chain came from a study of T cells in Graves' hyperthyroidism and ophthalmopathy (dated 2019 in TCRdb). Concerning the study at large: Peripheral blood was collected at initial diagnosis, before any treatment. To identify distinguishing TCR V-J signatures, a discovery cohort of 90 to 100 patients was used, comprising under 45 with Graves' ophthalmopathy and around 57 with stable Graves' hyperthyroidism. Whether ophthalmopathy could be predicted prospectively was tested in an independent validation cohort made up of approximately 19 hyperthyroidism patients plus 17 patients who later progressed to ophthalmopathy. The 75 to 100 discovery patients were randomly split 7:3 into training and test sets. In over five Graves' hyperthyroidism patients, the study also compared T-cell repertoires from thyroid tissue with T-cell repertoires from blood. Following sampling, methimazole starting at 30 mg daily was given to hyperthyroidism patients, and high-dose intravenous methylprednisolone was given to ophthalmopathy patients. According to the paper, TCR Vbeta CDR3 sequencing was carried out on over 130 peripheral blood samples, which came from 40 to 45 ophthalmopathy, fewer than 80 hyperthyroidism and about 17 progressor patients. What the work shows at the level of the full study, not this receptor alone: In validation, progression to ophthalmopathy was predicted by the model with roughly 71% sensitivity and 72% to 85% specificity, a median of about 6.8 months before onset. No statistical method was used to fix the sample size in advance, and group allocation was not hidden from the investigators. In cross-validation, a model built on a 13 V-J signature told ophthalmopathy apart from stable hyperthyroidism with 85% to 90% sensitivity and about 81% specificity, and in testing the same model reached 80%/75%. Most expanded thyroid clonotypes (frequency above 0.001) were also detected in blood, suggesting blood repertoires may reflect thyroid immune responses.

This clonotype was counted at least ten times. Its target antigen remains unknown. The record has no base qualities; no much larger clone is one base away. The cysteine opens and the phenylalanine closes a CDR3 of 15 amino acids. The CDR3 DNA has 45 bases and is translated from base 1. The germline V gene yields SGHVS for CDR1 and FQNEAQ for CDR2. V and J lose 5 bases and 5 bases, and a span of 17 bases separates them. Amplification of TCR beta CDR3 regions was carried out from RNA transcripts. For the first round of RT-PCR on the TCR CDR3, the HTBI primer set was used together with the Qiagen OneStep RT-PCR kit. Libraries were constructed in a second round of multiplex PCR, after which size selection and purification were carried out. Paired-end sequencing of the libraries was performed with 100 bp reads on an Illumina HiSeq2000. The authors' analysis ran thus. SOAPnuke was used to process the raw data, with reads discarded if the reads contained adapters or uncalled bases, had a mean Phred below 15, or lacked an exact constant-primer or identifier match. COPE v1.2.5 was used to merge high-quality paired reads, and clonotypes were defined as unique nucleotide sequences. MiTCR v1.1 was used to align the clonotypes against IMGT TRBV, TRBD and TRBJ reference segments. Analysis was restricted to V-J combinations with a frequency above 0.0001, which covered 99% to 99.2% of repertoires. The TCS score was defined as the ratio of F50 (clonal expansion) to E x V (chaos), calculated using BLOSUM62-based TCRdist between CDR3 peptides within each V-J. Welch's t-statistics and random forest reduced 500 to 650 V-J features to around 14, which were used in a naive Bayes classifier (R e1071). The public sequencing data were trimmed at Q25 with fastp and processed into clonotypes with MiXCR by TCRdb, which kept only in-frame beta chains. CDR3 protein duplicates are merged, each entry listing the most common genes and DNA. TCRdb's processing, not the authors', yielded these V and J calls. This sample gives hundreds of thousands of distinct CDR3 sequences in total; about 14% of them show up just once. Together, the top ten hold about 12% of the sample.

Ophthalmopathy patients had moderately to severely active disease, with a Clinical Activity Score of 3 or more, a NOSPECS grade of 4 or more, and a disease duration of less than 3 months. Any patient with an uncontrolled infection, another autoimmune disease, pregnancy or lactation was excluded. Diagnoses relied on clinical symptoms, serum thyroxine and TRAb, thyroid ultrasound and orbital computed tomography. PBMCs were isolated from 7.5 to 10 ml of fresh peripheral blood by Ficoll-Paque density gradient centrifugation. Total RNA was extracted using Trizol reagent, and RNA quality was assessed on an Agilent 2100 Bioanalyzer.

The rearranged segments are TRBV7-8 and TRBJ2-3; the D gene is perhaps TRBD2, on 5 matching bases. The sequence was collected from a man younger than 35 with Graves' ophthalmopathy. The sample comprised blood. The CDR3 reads CASSPPRGMGDTQYF. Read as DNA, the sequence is TGTGCCAGCAGCCCACCGAGAGGGATGGGAGATACGCAGTATTTT.